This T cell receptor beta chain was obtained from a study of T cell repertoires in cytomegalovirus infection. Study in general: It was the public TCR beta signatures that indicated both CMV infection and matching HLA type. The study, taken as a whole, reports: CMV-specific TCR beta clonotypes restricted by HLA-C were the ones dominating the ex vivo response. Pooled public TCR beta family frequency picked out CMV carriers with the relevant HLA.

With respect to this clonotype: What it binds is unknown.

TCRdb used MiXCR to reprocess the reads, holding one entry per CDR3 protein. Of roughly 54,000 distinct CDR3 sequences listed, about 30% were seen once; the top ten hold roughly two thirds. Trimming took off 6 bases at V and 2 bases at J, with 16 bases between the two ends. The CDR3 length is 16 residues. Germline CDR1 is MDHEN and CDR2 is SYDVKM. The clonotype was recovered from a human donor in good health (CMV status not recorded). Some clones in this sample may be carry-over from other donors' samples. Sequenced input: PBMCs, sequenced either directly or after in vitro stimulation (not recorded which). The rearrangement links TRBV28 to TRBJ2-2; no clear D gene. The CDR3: CASSRGVSSNTGELFF. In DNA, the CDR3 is TGTGCCAGCAGCCGTGGGGTCTCCAGCAACACCGGGGAGCTGTTTTTT.